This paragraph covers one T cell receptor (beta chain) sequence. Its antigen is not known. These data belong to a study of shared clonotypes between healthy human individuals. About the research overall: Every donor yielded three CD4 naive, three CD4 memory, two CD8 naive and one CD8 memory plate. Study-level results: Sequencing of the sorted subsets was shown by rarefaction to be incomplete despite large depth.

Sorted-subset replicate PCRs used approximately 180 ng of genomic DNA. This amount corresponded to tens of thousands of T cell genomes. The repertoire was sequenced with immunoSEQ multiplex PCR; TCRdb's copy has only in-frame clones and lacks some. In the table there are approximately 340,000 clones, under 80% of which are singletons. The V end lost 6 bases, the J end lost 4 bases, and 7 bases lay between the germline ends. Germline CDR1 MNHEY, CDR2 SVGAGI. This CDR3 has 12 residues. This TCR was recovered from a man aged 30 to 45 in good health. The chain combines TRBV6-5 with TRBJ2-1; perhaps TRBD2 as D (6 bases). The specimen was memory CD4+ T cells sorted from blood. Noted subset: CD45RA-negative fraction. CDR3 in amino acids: CASRREYNEQFF. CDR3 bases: TGTGCCAGCAGACGGGAGTACAATGAGCAGTTCTTC.